The clone carrying this T cell receptor beta chain occurred once. The antigen is unknown. These data are taken from a study of regulatory dendritic cells for organ transplantation. Study-level points and caveats: Naive CD4+ and CD8+ repertoires were highly diverse; memory CD8+ was most oligoclonal. Memory CD8+ clonal expansion seemed more limited with regulatory than mature dendritic cells.

This table comes from immunoSEQ multiplex PCR, and its TCRdb copy is limited to in-frame clones, with some not included. Among some 35,000 clones listed, about 89% were seen once. What was sequenced was naive CD8+ T cells from blood. Subset here: CD45RA+ naive T cells. The receptor's source is a human donor in good health.

In nucleotides, the CDR3 is TGCAGCGTTGAAGGATGGGGACAGGGGGCTGTCAATGAGCAGTTCTTC. It codes for CSVEGWGQGAVNEQFF. This sequence joins TRBV29-1 and TRBJ2-1, with 12 nucleotides matching TRBD1. With V trimmed by 1 base and J by 6 bases, 7 bases remained unmatched. The CDR3 is 16 residues long. The germline V gene has CDR1 SQVTM and CDR2 ANQGSEA.